The 24 T cell receptor beta chains listed next were all sequenced from one sample in a study of untreated major depressive disorder. Notes on the study in general: Depressed patients' CD4+ T cells carried increased TRBV05-01 (Vbeta 5.1) usage versus control CD4+ T cells.

Here immunoSEQ multiplex PCR was the method, and the copy in TCRdb shows in-frame clones only, minus some. This repertoire shows about 25,000 clones, roughly nine tenths found once; its top ten account for over 0.6%. Their antigens are not known. The sequenced sample consisted of CD4+ T cells from PBMCs. These receptors all stem from a young woman with major depressive disorder.

J is TRBJ2-7 and V is TRBV10-3, with 7 bases identical to TRBD2. CDR3 length: 15 residues. V was clipped by 5 bases and J by 2 bases; unmatched bases: 9. Germline assignment: CDR1 ENHRY and CDR2 SYGVKD. The CDR3 region has the DNA TGTGCCATCAGTTCCAGCGGGACTACCCCCTACGAGCAGTACTTC. It is translated as CAISSSGTTPYEQYF.

The chain combines TRBV7-9 with TRBJ1-5; TRBD1 aligns across 7 bases. Germline assignment: CDR1 SEHNR and CDR2 FQNEAQ (reference sequence). V gave up 5 bases and J gave up 7 bases; unmatched junction bases: 5. This CDR3 comprises 13 residues. In DNA form, the CDR3 reads TGTGCCAGCAGCAGACAGGGCGGCCAGCCCCAGCATTTT. It yields the protein CASSRQGGQPQHF.

This chain links TRBV7-2 with TRBJ2-7; a weak D match, TRBD1 (6 bases). Trimming pared 5 bases from V and 0 bases from J, leaving 11 bases between. CDR1 and CDR2 from the germline V gene are SGHTA and FQGNSA. CDR3 length: 14 residues. The CDR3, as DNA: TGTGCCAGCAGCCCCCGACAGGTCTCCTACGAGCAGTACTTC. It translates to CASSPRQVSYEQYF.

The CDR3 region is CASTIPPGRASGANVLTF. In nucleotides, the CDR3 is TGTGCCAGCACCATCCCTCCGGGGCGAGCCTCTGGGGCCAACGTCCTGACTTTC. The chain combines TRBV28 with TRBJ2-6; D is perhaps TRBD1 or TRBD2 (5 bases each). V shed 7 bases and J shed 0 bases, with 19 bases lying between them. Germline CDR1 is MDHEN and CDR2 is SYDVKM. The CDR3 totals 18 residues.

The chain is built from TRBV28 and TRBJ1-3; no reliable D call. Per the germline V gene, CDR1 is MDHEN and CDR2 is SYDVKM. The CDR3 extends over 16 amino acids. The V end lost 5 bases, the J end lost 4 bases, and 18 bases lay between the germline ends. Written as DNA, the CDR3 is TGTGCCAGCAGTCGAAAAGCCGTGTGGCCCGGAAACACCATATATTTT. This gives the protein CASSRKAVWPGNTIYF. Drawing the rest from reference TRBV28 and TRBJ1-3, the complete variable domain is DVKVTQSSRYLVKRTGEKVFLECVQDMDHENMFWYRQDPGLGLRLIYFSYDVKMKEKGDIPEGYSVSREKKERFSLILESASTNQTSMYLCASSRKAVWPGNTIYFGEGSWLTVV.

The chain combines TRBV7-6 with TRBJ2-5, with a possible D match to TRBD2 (5 bases). The CDR3 runs 12 residues. Germline V lookup: CDR1 SGHVS, CDR2 FNYEAQ. Trimming stripped 5 bases from V and 5 bases from J, with 9 bases between. Written as DNA, the CDR3 is TGTGCCAGCAGCCGGGGATTTGAGACCCAGTACTTC. Its protein product is CASSRGFETQYF.

The chain has TRBV14 and TRBJ2-7; D might be TRBD1 (6 bases). Germline lookup yields CDR1 SGHDN and CDR2 FVKESK. There are 12 residues in the CDR3. Trimming cost V 4 bases and J 12 bases, with 16 bases left between them. CDR3 bases: TGTGCCAGCAGCCCCCTAAGGGGGAGTCGGTACTTC. Translating gives CASSPLRGSRYF.

The chain couples TRBV9 to TRBJ2-2, with D maybe TRBD1 (5 bases). This CDR3 is built from 14 residues. V was clipped by 4 bases and J by 1 base, with 8 bases between them. Germline V CDR1 and CDR2: SGDLS, YYNGEE. CDR3 in amino acids: CASSPDRNTGELFF. The CDR3 bases are TGTGCCAGCAGCCCCGACAGGAACACCGGGGAGCTGTTTTTT.

The genes are TRBV11-3 and TRBJ1-5; no firm D call. The CDR3 runs 16 residues. V gave up 3 bases and J gave up 6 bases, with 18 bases separating them. Germline CDR1 and CDR2: SGHNT and YENEEA. The CDR3 region is CASSFDIIRDRQPQHF. CDR3 coding DNA: TGTGCCAGCAGCTTCGATATTATCAGAGATCGTCAGCCCCAGCATTTT.

The CDR3 DNA sequence: TGTGCCAGCAGTTTTCCCTGGGCTCCGGGTGAGCAGTTCTTC. Encoded protein: CASSFPWAPGEQFF. The chain links TRBV27 to TRBJ2-1; D not resolved. The germline V and J ends were trimmed by 3 bases and 9 bases, with 15 bases remaining between them. The CDR3 is 14 residues long. Germline values: CDR1 MNHEY, CDR2 SMNVEV (reference sequence).

The V gene is TRBV6-5, the J gene TRBJ2-7; tentative D call: TRBD1 (6 bases). The CDR3 totals 13 residues. Germline V gene lookup returns CDR1 MNHEY and CDR2 SVGAGI. Trimming stripped 6 bases from V and 2 bases from J, with 11 bases between. CDR3 protein: CASSKQGPYEQYF. CDR3 in DNA: TGTGCCAGCAGCAAACAGGGTCCCTACGAGCAGTACTTC.

The chain is built from TRBV6-5 and TRBJ2-3; 12 positions match TRBD2. The germline CDR1 and CDR2 sequences are MNHEY and SVGAGI. CDR3 length equals 15 residues. V gave up 6 bases and J gave up 3 bases; unmatched junction bases: 4. Here the CDR3 reads CASRFTSGRTDTQYF. The CDR3 region has the DNA TGTGCCAGCAGGTTTACTAGCGGGAGGACAGATACGCAGTATTTT.

This chain connects TRBV9 to TRBJ1-2, with D perhaps matching TRBD1 (5 bases). Germline CDR1 reads SGDLS; CDR2 reads YYNGEE. V gave up 0 bases and J gave up 13 bases, with 13 bases separating them. This CDR3 has 12 amino acids. CDR3 sequence: CASSVDVGGLTF. In nucleotides, the CDR3 is TGTGCCAGCAGCGTAGATGTGGGGGGTCTCACCTTC. Using reference TRBV9 and TRBJ1-2 for the parts outside the CDR3, the full variable domain is DSGVTQTPKHLITATGQRVTLRCSPRSGDLSVYWYQQSLDQGLQFLIQYYNGEERAKGNILERFSAQQFPDLHSELNLSSLELGDSALYFCASSVDVGGLTFGSGTRLTVV.

The chain is built from TRBV6-6 and TRBJ2-1; D gene ambiguous. CDR3 length: 13 amino acids. Germline V gene data show CDR1 as MNHNY and CDR2 as SVGAGI (reference sequence). V was cut by 10 bases and J by 4 bases, with 14 bases left in between. CDR3 sequence reads: CATTTEGYNEQFF. For the CDR3, the DNA is TGTGCCACCACTACCGAAGGGTACAATGAGCAGTTCTTC.

This sequence joins TRBV5-6 and TRBJ2-7; D might be TRBD2 (5 bases). Germline V gene data show CDR1 as SGHDT and CDR2 as YYEEEE. V dropped 0 bases and J dropped 3 bases, with 7 bases sitting between them. The CDR3 sequence is 13 residues long. The DNA for the CDR3 is TGTGCCAGCAGCTTGGGTAGCGTCTACGAGCAGTACTTC. Translation: CASSLGSVYEQYF. The full variable domain, in which reference TRBV5-6 and TRBJ2-7 provide the parts outside the CDR3, is DAGVTQSPTHLIKTRGQQVTLRCSPKSGHDTVSWYQQALGQGPQFIFQYYEEEERQRGNFPDRFSGHQFPNYSSELNVNALLLGDSALYLCASSLGSVYEQYFGPGTRLTVT.

The rearrangement links TRBV6-4 to TRBJ2-2; weak D call: TRBD2 (5 bases). The CDR3 totals 14 residues. Trimming took off 6 bases at V and 3 bases at J, with 11 bases between the two ends. The germline gives CDR1 MRHNA, CDR2 SNTAGT. The CDR3 DNA is TGTGCCAGCAGCCAAGCGGCGGACACCGGGGAGCTGTTTTTT. Translated, it gives CASSQAADTGELFF.

V gene TRBV28 combines with J gene TRBJ1-1; no reliable D call. The CDR3 extends over 11 amino acids. V lost 4 bases and J lost 7, with 7 bases in between. The germline V gene encodes CDR1 MDHEN and CDR2 SYDVKM. CDR3 residues: CASSYLSEAFF. DNA of the CDR3: TGTGCCAGCAGTTATTTAAGTGAAGCTTTCTTT.

The chain links TRBV28 to TRBJ2-7; TRBD1 agrees at 9 bases. The CDR3 spans 14 residues. The V segment lost 5 bases and the J segment 5 bases; nucleotides outside the gene matches: 7. CDR1 and CDR2 (germline): MDHEN, SYDVKM. DNA of the CDR3: TGTGCCAGCAGTCGAGGACAGGGGTGGCACGAGCAGTACTTC. Protein: CASSRGQGWHEQYF.

The chain combines TRBV28 with TRBJ1-2, with TRBD1 matching 7 bases. Germline V CDR1 and CDR2: MDHEN, SYDVKM. The CDR3 contains 17 residues. The J segment lost 4 bases and the V segment lost 4 bases, leaving 15 bases of the junction unmatched. The chain's CDR3 is CASSSPTPQGTRYGYTF. In nucleotides, the CDR3 is TGTGCCAGCAGTTCCCCAACCCCACAGGGGACCCGCTATGGCTACACCTTC.

This clone was seen a few times. This chain links TRBV28 with TRBJ1-3; D gene unclear. V gave up 5 bases and J gave up 0 bases, with 14 bases separating them. The CDR3 loop spans 16 amino acids. Germline CDR1 MDHEN, CDR2 SYDVKM. CDR3 residues: CASSPPGRSSGNTIYF. CDR3 nucleotides: TGTGCCAGCAGTCCTCCCGGCAGGTCCTCTGGAAACACCATATATTTT.

CDR3 coding DNA: TGTGCCAGCAGCCAAGATGGGGGTGGCTACCTTAGCAATCAGCCCCAGCATTTT. Protein: CASSQDGGGYLSNQPQHF. The chain has TRBV4-2 and TRBJ1-5, with D perhaps matching TRBD1 (5 bases). Deletions cut 0 bases from V and 0 bases from J, with 15 bases between. Germline V CDR1 and CDR2: LGHNA, YNFKEQ. The CDR3 contains 18 residues.

The chain joins TRBV5-6 to TRBJ2-7; D is possibly TRBD1 (5 bases). Germline V gene data show CDR1 as SGHDT and CDR2 as YYEEEE. V was pared by 0 bases and J by 3 bases, with 13 bases between. CDR3 size: 15 residues. The CDR3, as DNA: TGTGCCAGCAGCTTGGTGTGGGGCGTTGACTACGAGCAGTACTTC. It translates to CASSLVWGVDYEQYF.

This chain connects TRBV7-9 to TRBJ1-4; D may be TRBD1 (6 bases). The CDR3 contains 15 residues. The germline V gene has CDR1 SEHNR and CDR2 FQNEAQ (reference sequence). The V and J ends lost 4 bases and 0 bases respectively, with 9 bases between them. The CDR3 loop is CASSYGGPTNEKLFF. DNA for the CDR3: TGTGCCAGCAGCTATGGGGGCCCAACTAATGAAAAACTGTTTTTT.

The chain employs TRBV5-1 and TRBJ2-6, with D possibly TRBD2 on 6 matching bases. Per germline, CDR1 SGHRS and CDR2 YFSETQ. V was shortened by 1 base and J by 2 bases, with 7 bases between the two germline ends. There are 15 residues in the CDR3. DNA of the CDR3: TGCGCCAGCAGCTTGAGGGAGGCTGGGGCCAACGTCCTGACTTTC. The encoded protein is CASSLREAGANVLTF.